The clone carrying this T cell receptor beta chain was detected ten times or more. Its antigen is not known. TCRdb analysed the reads with MiXCR anew, one entry per CDR3 protein. The sample has about 260,000 distinct CDR3 sequences; roughly 13% are singletons. This record belongs to a study of T cell repertoires in cytomegalovirus infection. Study-wide context: It was the public TCR beta signatures that indicated both CMV infection and matching HLA type.

CDR1 and CDR2 (germline): SEHNR, FQNEAQ (reference sequence). Trimming took 4 bases from V and 4 from J; bases not matched to a gene: 5. There are 15 residues in the CDR3. Study results and caveats: The cumulative frequency of public TCR beta families distinguished individuals who carried CMV together with the relevant HLA. Ex vivo, HLA-C-restricted CMV-specific TCR beta clonotypes prevailed over the rest of the response.

This sequence originates from a human donor in good health (CMV status not recorded). Some clones in this sample may be carry-over from other donors' samples. The J gene is TRBJ2-3, the V gene TRBV7-9, with TRBD2 matching 10 bases. The sample taken for sequencing was PBMCs. The CDR3 loop reads CASSSSGGAADTQYF. As DNA, the CDR3 is TGTGCCAGCAGCTCAAGCGGGGGGGCTGCAGATACGCAGTATTTT.